This TCR beta chain was sequenced for a study of blood T cell repertoires in COVID-19. The germline V gene encodes CDR1 MNHEY and CDR2 SMNVEV (reference sequence). This CDR3 contains 18 residues. V was clipped by 5 bases and J by 0 bases; unmatched bases: 9. The protocol was immunoSEQ multiplex PCR, while the TCRdb copy is restricted to in-frame clones and leaves out a portion. The sample carries 200,000 to 250,000 clones, about 90% recorded once. The rearrangement links TRBV27 to TRBJ2-7; 14 bases align to TRBD2. Input material: peripheral blood. The TCR originated in a man aged 25-45 years with COVID-19, enrolled during active disease. CDR3 nucleotide sequence: TGTGCCAGCAGTATTCGACTAGCGGGAGGGCCGGTCTCCTACGAGCAGTACTTC. This translates into CASSIRLAGGPVSYEQYF.